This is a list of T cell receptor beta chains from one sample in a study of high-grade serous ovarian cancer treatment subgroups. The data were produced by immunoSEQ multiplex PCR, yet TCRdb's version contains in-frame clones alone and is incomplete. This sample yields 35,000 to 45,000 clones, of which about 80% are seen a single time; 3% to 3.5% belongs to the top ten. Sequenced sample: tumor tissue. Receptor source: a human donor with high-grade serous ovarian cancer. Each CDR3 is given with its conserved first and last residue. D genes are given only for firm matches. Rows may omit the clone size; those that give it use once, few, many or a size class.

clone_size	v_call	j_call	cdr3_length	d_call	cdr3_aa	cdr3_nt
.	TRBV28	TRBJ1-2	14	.	CASSLSQGLNGYTF	TGTGCCAGCAGTTTATCCCAGGGCCTCAATGGCTACACCTTC
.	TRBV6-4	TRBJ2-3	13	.	CASSDISTDTQYF	TGTGCCAGCAGTGACATAAGCACAGATACGCAGTATTTT
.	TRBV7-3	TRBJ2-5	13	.	CASSFQGQETQYF	TGTGCCAGCAGCTTTCAGGGTCAAGAGACCCAGTACTTC
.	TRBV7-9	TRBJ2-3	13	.	CASSLVGADTQYF	TGTGCCAGCAGCTTAGTCGGGGCAGATACGCAGTATTTT
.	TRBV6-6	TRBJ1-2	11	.	CASRTEDGYTF	TGTGCCAGCAGGACAGAGGATGGCTACACCTTC
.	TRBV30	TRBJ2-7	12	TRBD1	CACAQGAGEQYF	TGTGCCTGTGCACAGGGGGCAGGGGAGCAGTACTTC
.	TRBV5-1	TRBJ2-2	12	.	CASSPYTGELFF	TGCGCCAGCAGCCCCTACACCGGGGAGCTGTTTTTT
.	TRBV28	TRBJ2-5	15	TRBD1	CASSASTGYTETQYF	TGTGCCAGCAGCGCCTCGACAGGGTATACTGAGACCCAGTACTTC
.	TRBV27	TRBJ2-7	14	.	CASSFGRTPYEQYF	TGTGCCAGCAGTTTCGGACGGACCCCCTACGAGCAGTACTTC
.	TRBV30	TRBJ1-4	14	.	CAWRGKGLFGKLFF	TGTGCCTGGAGAGGTAAAGGATTGTTTGGAAAACTGTTTTTT
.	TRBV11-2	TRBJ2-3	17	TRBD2	CASRRSSGRVGRDTQYF	TGTGCCAGCAGGAGGTCTAGCGGGAGGGTCGGAAGAGATACGCAGTATTTT
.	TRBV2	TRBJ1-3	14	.	CASRLGVAGNTIYF	TGTGCCAGCAGATTAGGGGTAGCTGGAAACACCATATATTTT
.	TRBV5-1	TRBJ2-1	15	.	CASSPDFSSYNEQFF	TGCGCCAGCAGCCCGGACTTTTCTTCCTACAATGAGCAGTTCTTC
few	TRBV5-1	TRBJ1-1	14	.	CASHWTGMNTEAFF	TGCGCCAGCCATTGGACGGGGATGAACACTGAAGCTTTCTTT
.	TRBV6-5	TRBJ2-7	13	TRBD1	CASSHRGQGEQYF	TGTGCCAGCAGCCACAGGGGGCAGGGCGAGCAGTACTTC
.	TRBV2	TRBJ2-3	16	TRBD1	CASSPGQGALPDTQYF	TGTGCCAGCAGCCCGGGACAGGGGGCCCTGCCAGATACGCAGTATTTT
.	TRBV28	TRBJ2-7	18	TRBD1	CASSLWTGRRDPSYEQYF	TGTGCCAGCAGTCTCTGGACAGGGAGAAGGGATCCCTCCTACGAGCAGTACTTC
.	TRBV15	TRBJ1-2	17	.	CATSRDRGISSNYGYTF	TGTGCCACCAGCAGAGATAGGGGCATCTCATCTAACTATGGCTACACCTTC
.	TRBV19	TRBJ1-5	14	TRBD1	CASMGGQRNQPQHF	TGTGCCAGTATGGGGGGACAGCGGAATCAGCCCCAGCATTTT
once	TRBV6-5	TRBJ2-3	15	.	CASSSQGRSTDTQYF	TGTGCCAGCAGTTCACAGGGTAGGAGCACAGATACGCAGTATTTT
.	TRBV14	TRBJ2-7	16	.	CASSLWGLKGRYEQYF	TGTGCCAGCAGCCTTTGGGGCTTGAAGGGAAGGTACGAGCAGTACTTC
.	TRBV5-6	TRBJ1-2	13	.	CASSLESFYGYTF	TGTGCCAGCAGCTTAGAATCCTTCTATGGCTACACCTTC
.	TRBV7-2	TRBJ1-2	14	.	CASSSPRGGGGYTF	TGTGCCAGCAGCTCCCCCCGGGGCGGGGGAGGCTACACCTTC
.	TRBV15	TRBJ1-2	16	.	CATSLRRSAREGGYTF	TGTGCCACCAGCCTAAGACGGAGTGCCAGGGAGGGGGGCTACACCTTC
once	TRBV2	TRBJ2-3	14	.	CASRQGEPTDTQYF	TGTGCCAGCAGGCAGGGAGAACCAACAGATACGCAGTATTTT
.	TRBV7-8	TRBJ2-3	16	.	CASSLAVVGPTDTQYF	TGTGCCAGCAGCTTAGCAGTAGTAGGTCCTACAGATACGCAGTATTTT
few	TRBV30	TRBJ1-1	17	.	CAWSVGFRLGGHTEAFF	TGTGCCTGGAGTGTTGGTTTTCGTTTAGGCGGGCACACTGAAGCTTTCTTT
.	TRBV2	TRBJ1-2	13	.	CASSEASLNGYTF	TGTGCCAGCAGTGAAGCATCCCTTAATGGCTACACCTTC
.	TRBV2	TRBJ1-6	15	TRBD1	CASSAGQGLGSPLHF	TGTGCCAGCAGTGCGGGACAGGGGTTGGGTTCACCCCTCCACTTT
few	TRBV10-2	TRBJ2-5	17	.	CASSYPRSGREGETQYF	TGCGCCAGCAGTTACCCCCGTTCAGGGCGTGAGGGGGAGACCCAGTACTTC
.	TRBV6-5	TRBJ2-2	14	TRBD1	CASSRQGLVGELFF	TGTGCCAGCAGTAGACAGGGTTTAGTCGGGGAGCTGTTTTTT
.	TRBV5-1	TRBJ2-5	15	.	CASSLEAGAGQTQYF	TGCGCCAGCAGCTTGGAGGCCGGGGCGGGGCAGACCCAGTACTTC
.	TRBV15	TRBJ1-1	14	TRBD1	CATSSGQGNTEAFF	TGTGCCACCAGCAGTGGACAGGGGAACACTGAAGCTTTCTTT
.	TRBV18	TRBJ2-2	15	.	CASSETVNSHRELFF	TGTGCCAGCTCAGAGACAGTCAATTCCCACCGGGAGCTGTTTTTT
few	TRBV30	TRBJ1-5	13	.	CAWSAGSQPPQHF	TGTGCCTGGAGCGCCGGCTCGCAACCGCCCCAGCATTTT
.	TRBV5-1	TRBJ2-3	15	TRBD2	CASSLGLVFPDTQYF	TGCGCCAGCAGCCTCGGACTAGTTTTCCCAGATACGCAGTATTTT
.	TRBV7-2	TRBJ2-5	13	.	CASSPGIQETQYF	TGTGCCAGCAGCCCCGGGATCCAAGAGACCCAGTACTTC
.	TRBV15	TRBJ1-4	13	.	CATESATNEKLFF	TGTGCCACCGAGAGTGCAACTAATGAAAAACTGTTTTTT
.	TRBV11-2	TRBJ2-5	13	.	CASSVGNKATQYF	TGTGCCAGCAGTGTAGGGAATAAGGCTACCCAGTACTTC
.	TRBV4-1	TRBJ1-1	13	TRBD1	CASSFDRGTEAFF	TGCGCCAGCAGCTTCGACAGGGGGACTGAAGCTTTCTTT
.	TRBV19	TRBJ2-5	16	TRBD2	CASSFNGLAGAETQYF	TGTGCCAGTAGTTTCAACGGACTAGCGGGAGCGGAGACCCAGTACTTC
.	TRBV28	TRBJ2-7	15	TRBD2	CASSNGLVGVYEQYF	TGTGCCAGCAGTAATGGACTAGTCGGGGTCTACGAGCAGTACTTC
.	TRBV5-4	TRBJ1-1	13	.	CASSLDGAPEAFF	TGTGCCAGCAGCTTGGACGGGGCCCCTGAAGCTTTCTTT
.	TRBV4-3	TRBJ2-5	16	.	CASSQEPHRYQETQYF	TGCGCCAGCAGCCAAGAACCTCACAGATACCAAGAGACCCAGTACTTC
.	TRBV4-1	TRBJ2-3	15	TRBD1	CASSPSPTGTDTQYF	TGCGCCAGCAGCCCTAGCCCGACAGGGACAGATACGCAGTATTTT
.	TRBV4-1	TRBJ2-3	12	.	CASSGRDQGQYF	TGCGCCAGCAGCGGCCGGGACCAGGGGCAGTATTTT
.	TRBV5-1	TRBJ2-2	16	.	CASSDQGYSNTGELFF	TGCGCCAGCAGCGACCAGGGATATTCGAACACCGGGGAGCTGTTTTTT
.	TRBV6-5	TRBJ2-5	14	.	CASSLDYRSETQYF	TGTGCCAGCAGCCTCGACTACCGTTCAGAGACCCAGTACTTC
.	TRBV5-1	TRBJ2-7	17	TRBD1	CASSRALGTGVRNEQYF	TGCGCCAGCAGCCGAGCCCTCGGGACAGGGGTAAGGAACGAGCAGTACTTC
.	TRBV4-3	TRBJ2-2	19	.	CASSQDPGRTQWGSGELFF	TGCGCCAGCAGCCAAGATCCGGGACGGACCCAGTGGGGGAGCGGGGAGCTGTTTTTT
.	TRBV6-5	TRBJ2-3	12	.	CASRSSTDTQYF	TGTGCCAGTCGAAGTAGCACAGATACGCAGTATTTT
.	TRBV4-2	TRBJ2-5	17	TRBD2	CASSLAGAGATGETQYF	TGTGCCAGCAGCCTCGCAGGAGCGGGGGCGACTGGAGAGACCCAGTACTTC
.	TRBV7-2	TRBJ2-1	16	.	CASSPDPPGTYNEQFF	TGTGCCAGCAGCCCAGACCCCCCGGGAACCTACAATGAGCAGTTCTTC
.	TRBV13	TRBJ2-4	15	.	CASSSRSSAKNIQYF	TGTGCCAGCAGCTCTCGCTCATCTGCCAAAAACATTCAGTACTTC
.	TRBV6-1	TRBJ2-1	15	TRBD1	CASNSGTGDYNEQFF	TGTGCCAGCAATTCCGGGACAGGGGACTACAATGAGCAGTTCTTC
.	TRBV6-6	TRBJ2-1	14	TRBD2	CASSTSGTYNEQFF	TGTGCCAGCAGTACTAGCGGGACCTACAATGAGCAGTTCTTC
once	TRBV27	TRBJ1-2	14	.	CASSPDITNYGYTF	TGTGCCAGCAGTCCGGACATCACCAACTATGGCTACACCTTC
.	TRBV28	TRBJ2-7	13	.	CASSFSISYEQYF	TGTGCCAGCAGTTTTAGCATCTCCTACGAGCAGTACTTC
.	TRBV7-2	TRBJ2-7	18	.	CASSLIQRGDSSSYEQYF	TGTGCCAGCAGCTTAATCCAGCGTGGAGACTCAAGCTCCTACGAGCAGTACTTC